What follows are 30 T cell receptor beta chains derived from one specimen sequenced in a study of molecular identifiers for immune sequencing clone quantification (dated by TCRdb to the late 2010s). Library method: PCR. Sequencer: Illumina HiSeq 4000. TCRdb reprocessed the public reads (quality trimming at Q25 with fastp, clone calling with MiXCR) and kept in-frame beta chains. Rows are combined by CDR3 protein, so each entry shows the most common genes and DNA. Present in this sample are under 600,000 distinct CDR3 sequences, about 20% of which were seen just once. The ten largest make up about 0.78% of the sample. What was sequenced was naive CD8+ T cells from blood, with Jurkat cell RNA spiked in. This specimen's cell subset or site label, per the study, means: FACS-sorted CD8+CD4-CCR7+CD45RA+ naive T cells. The origin of the receptors is a human donor in good health. Some libraries in this study had Jurkat cell RNA spiked in.

This clonotype has a count of ten or more. The chain combines TRBV7-9 with TRBJ1-3; no definite D call. The V end was cut by 11 bases, the J end by 2 bases, with 7 bases between. CDR3 length: 11 residues. The germline V gene has CDR1 SEHNR and CDR2 FQNEAQ (reference sequence). The CDR3 DNA follows: TGTGCCGGACGGACTGGAAACACCATATATTTT. Protein product: CAGRTGNTIYF. The whole variable domain, remainder taken from reference TRBV7-9 and TRBJ1-3, is DTGVSQNPRHKITKRGQNVTFRCDPISEHNRLYWYRQTLGQGPEFLTYFQNEAQLEKSRLLSDRFSAERPKGSFSTLEIQRTEQGDSAMYLCAGRTGNTIYFGEGSWLTVV.

Only a few counts were recorded for this clonotype. J is TRBJ2-1 and V is TRBV6-6; 13 bases align to TRBD2. The V and J ends lost 5 bases and 1 base, in that order; junction bases with no gene match: 14. The CDR3 has 20 residues. Germline loops: CDR1 MNHNY, CDR2 SVGAGI (reference sequence). The CDR3 region is CASSLLAGGIPGGSYNEQFF. The CDR3 DNA reads as TGTGCCAGCAGTCTACTAGCGGGAGGGATACCTGGTGGGTCCTACAATGAGCAGTTCTTC.

Notes on this clonotype: Its ends do not fully match the called genes, so a read error is possible. The rearrangement joins TRBV5-1 to TRBJ2-7; no clear D gene. CDR1 and CDR2 (germline): SGHRS, YFSETQ. The CDR3 contains 14 residues. The CDR3 DNA reads as TGCGCCAGCAGCTTGGGTTCCGATACCTACGGGCAGTACTTC. Its protein is CASSLGSDTYGQYF.

There are many counts of this clonotype. J is TRBJ1-5 and V is TRBV19; D is perhaps TRBD1 (5 bases). V lost 3 bases and J lost 3, with 9 bases in between. Germline assignment: CDR1 LNHDA and CDR2 SQIVND (reference sequence). The CDR3 totals 14 residues. The CDR3 DNA reads as TGTGCCAGTAGTATGGGGCAGACCAATCAGCCCCAGCATTTT. Its protein product is CASSMGQTNQPQHF.

The chain recombines TRBV20-1 with TRBJ2-2; D gene ambiguous. Germline CDR1 DFQATT, CDR2 SNEGSKA (reference sequence). This CDR3 comprises 12 residues. V lost 0 bases to trimming and J lost 7 bases, with 6 bases between them. CDR3 nucleotides: TGCAGTGCTAGAGATCTGGGCGGGGAGCTGTTTTTT. Translated: CSARDLGGELFF.

The chain combines TRBV13 with TRBJ2-5, with 8 nucleotides matching TRBD1. V shed 4 bases and J 5 bases; nucleotides not matched to a gene: 9. CDR1 PRHDT and CDR2 FYEKMQ come from the germline V gene (reference sequence). This CDR3 has 15 residues. The CDR3 region has the DNA TGTGCCAGCAGCTCCGCCTCGACAGGGGAGGAGACCCAGTACTTC. Residues: CASSSASTGEETQYF.

The chain uses TRBV20-1 and TRBJ2-7, with D unresolved. The CDR3 spans 15 residues. The V end was cut by 2 bases, the J end by 9 bases, with 23 bases between. The V gene's germline CDR1 is DFQATT and CDR2 SNEGSKA (reference sequence). The CDR3 DNA is TGCAGTGCTAGACCTCTTTATGGCAGTACCCTCGGGCAGTACTTC. Translated: CSARPLYGSTLGQYF.

This clonotype was recorded many times. The chain combines TRBV29-1 with TRBJ2-2; no clear D. CDR1 SQVTM and CDR2 ANQGSEA come from the germline V gene. Trimming pared 4 bases from V and 8 bases from J, leaving 5 bases between. The CDR3 is 10 residues long. CDR3 sequence (DNA): TGCAGCGTTGTGTCAGGGGAGCTGTTTTTT. This codes for CSVVSGELFF.

This rearrangement joins TRBV7-8 to TRBJ2-2, with no clear D. V was shortened by 2 bases and J by 6 bases, with 13 bases between the two germline ends. Looked up from germline, CDR1 is SGHVS and CDR2 is FQNEAQ. CDR3 length: 15 residues. The CDR3 protein is CASSLNEVRAGELFF. The CDR3 nucleotides read TGTGCCAGCAGCTTAAACGAGGTGCGAGCCGGGGAGCTGTTTTTT.

This rearrangement joins TRBV5-8 to TRBJ2-7; D ambiguous. The germline V gene encodes CDR1 SGHTS and CDR2 YDEGEE. V lost 4 bases and J 6 bases, leaving 11 bases between the germline ends. The CDR3 consists of 12 residues. The CDR3 here is CASSPPIGEQYF. DNA of the CDR3: TGTGCCAGCAGCCCACCTATAGGCGAGCAGTACTTC.

This clonotype was picked up many times. J is TRBJ1-1 and V is TRBV20-1; tentative D call: TRBD1 (5 bases). V was cut by 4 bases and J by 6 bases, with 15 bases left in between. The CDR3 has 13 residues. In germline, CDR1 is DFQATT, CDR2 SNEGSKA (reference sequence). The CDR3 region is CSATTRGRPEAFF. As DNA, the CDR3 is TGCAGTGCTACAACCCGGGGGAGGCCTGAAGCTTTCTTT.

This clonotype was found many times. This sequence joins TRBV4-3 and TRBJ2-7, with 7 bases lining up with TRBD1. Germline V gene data show CDR1 as LGHNA and CDR2 as YSLEER. The V segment lost 1 base and the J segment 2 bases; nucleotides outside the gene matches: 5. The CDR3 is made up of 15 amino acids. This CDR3 is CASSQGAGGPYEQYF. The CDR3 DNA reads TGCGCCAGCAGCCAAGGGGCAGGGGGTCCCTACGAGCAGTACTTC.

This clonotype was detected many times. V is TRBV7-9 and J is TRBJ1-5, with TRBD1 matching 8 bases. With 5 bases clipped from V and 1 base from J, the junction kept 7 bases outside the gene matches. The length of the CDR3 is 16 residues. Germline loops: CDR1 SEHNR, CDR2 FQNEAQ (reference sequence). Written as DNA, the CDR3 is TGTGCCAGCAGCAATGGACAGGGAGGCAGCAATCAGCCCCAGCATTTT. It codes for CASSNGQGGSNQPQHF.

This clonotype was seen a handful of times. The genes are TRBV20-1 and TRBJ2-7, with D perhaps TRBD1 (5 bases). The CDR3 runs to 15 residues. CDR1 and CDR2 (germline): DFQATT, SNEGSKA (reference sequence). V was shortened by 6 bases and J by 4 bases, with 22 bases between the two germline ends. The CDR3 DNA is TGCAGTGCCCGATTACTACAGGCTGGCCCTTACGAGCAGTACTTC. This gives the protein CSARLLQAGPYEQYF.

Worth noting for this clonotype: A much bigger clone sits one base away, suggesting this may be a read error. The rearrangement uses TRBV19 and TRBJ2-2; 8 nucleotides match TRBD2. CDR1 is LNHDA and CDR2 is SQIVND in the germline V gene (reference sequence). The CDR3 totals 19 residues. V was clipped by 2 bases and J by 5 bases; unmatched bases: 16. The CDR3 DNA follows: TGTGCCAGTAGTATACCCCGAGCGGGAGAAGTGGATAGGACCGGGGAGCTGTTTTTT. It specifies CASSIPRAGEVDRTGELFF.

The chain combines TRBV24-1 with TRBJ2-1; perhaps TRBD1 as D (5 bases). Germline lookup yields CDR1 KGHDR and CDR2 SFDVKD. The V gene lost 4 bases and the J gene lost 8 bases, with 14 bases spanning the gap. The CDR3 spans 14 residues. The CDR3 sequence: CATSERQGFDEQFF. The CDR3 DNA reads as TGTGCCACCAGTGAGAGGCAGGGTTTCGATGAGCAGTTCTTC.

This clonotype was found many times. The chain is built from TRBV4-3 and TRBJ1-1; D ambiguous. Trimming cost V 0 bases and J 4 bases, with 12 bases left between them. Germline CDR1 and CDR2: LGHNA and YSLEER. The CDR3 runs 15 residues. The CDR3, as DNA: TGCGCCAGCAGCCAAGATAAACGTTGGTCCACTGAAGCTTTCTTT. It encodes CASSQDKRWSTEAFF.

This clonotype was found many times. The rearrangement links TRBV29-1 to TRBJ2-3, with 7 bases that match TRBD2. Germline CDR1 is SQVTM and CDR2 is ANQGSEA. The CDR3 loop spans 13 amino acids. The ends lost 7 bases at V and 4 bases at J; junction bases unmatched: 8. This chain's CDR3 is CSAEAGPADTQYF. CDR3 nucleotides: TGCAGCGCCGAAGCGGGGCCTGCAGATACGCAGTATTTT.

This chain uses TRBV6-2 or TRBV6-3 with TRBJ2-1; D not certain. The CDR3 length is 16 residues. The V gene's germline CDR1 is MNHEY and CDR2 SVGEGT. Trimming removed 0 bases at V and 5 bases at J, with 14 bases between. As DNA, the CDR3 is TGTGCCAGCAGTTACTCCTTACACAAGAAAAACAATGAGCAGTTCTTC. It translates to CASSYSLHKKNNEQFF.

This clonotype was recorded a few times. This chain links TRBV29-1 with TRBJ2-7, with TRBD1 matching over 7 bases. Germline CDR1 SQVTM, CDR2 ANQGSEA. V was pared by 6 bases and J by 2 bases, with 10 bases of the junction left unmatched. This CDR3 is 14 amino acids long. The CDR3 DNA reads as TGCAGCGTACCTTCCCAGGGGGACGCCTACGAGCAGTACTTC. This encodes CSVPSQGDAYEQYF.

As regards this clonotype: A junction end diverges from the germline sequence, so it may reflect a read error. The rearrangement uses TRBV4-3 and TRBJ2-1, with 8 bases lining up with TRBD1. The CDR3 sequence is 14 residues long. Germline values: CDR1 LGHNA, CDR2 YSLEER. This chain's CDR3 is CASSHGTGCNEQLF. DNA of the CDR3: TGCGCCAGCAGCCATGGGACAGGATGCAATGAGCAGCTCTTC.

This clonotype has a handful of counts. The chain carries TRBV7-9 and TRBJ1-1, with D perhaps matching TRBD1 (5 bases). Germline V gene lookup returns CDR1 SEHNR and CDR2 FQNEAQ (reference sequence). The length of the CDR3 is 12 residues. Trimming left V 5 bases short and J 10 bases short, with 14 bases between. DNA of the CDR3: TGTGCCAGCAGCAATGGAGGAAGGGGAGCTTTCTTT. Protein: CASSNGGRGAFF.

At least ten counts were recorded for this clonotype. The rearrangement links TRBV7-9 to TRBJ2-6; D is perhaps TRBD2 (5 bases). V was shortened by 5 bases and J by 1 base, with 9 bases between the two germline ends. The CDR3 is made up of 15 amino acids. CDR1 is SEHNR and CDR2 is FQNEAQ in the germline V gene (reference sequence). CDR3 loop: CASSRWESGANVLTF. CDR3 sequence (DNA): TGTGCCAGCAGCCGTTGGGAGTCTGGGGCCAACGTCCTGACTTTC.

On this clonotype: Since a much larger clone is just one base distant, this may be a read error. J is TRBJ2-3 and V is TRBV2, with D unresolved. The CDR3 totals 13 residues. Deletions cut 4 bases from V and 1 base from J, with 6 bases between. The germline V gene encodes CDR1 SNHLY and CDR2 FYNNEI. The CDR3 protein is CASSGSGTDTQYF. CDR3 DNA: TGTGCCAGCAGTGGAAGTGGCACAGATACGCAGTATTTT. Filled out from reference TRBV2 and TRBJ2-3, the complete variable domain reads EPEVTQTPSHQVTQMGQEVILRCVPISNHLYFYWYRQILGQKVEFLVSFYNNEISEKSEIFDDQFSVERPDGSNFTLKIRSTKLEDSAMYFCASSGSGTDTQYFGPGTRLTVL.

This clonotype was seen ten or more times. The chain employs TRBV27 and TRBJ1-5, with TRBD1 as a possible D gene (5 bases). This CDR3 has 13 amino acids. Trimming took 2 bases from V and 7 from J, leaving 9 bases between them. From germline, CDR1 is MNHEY and CDR2 SMNVEV (reference sequence). DNA for the CDR3: TGTGCCAGCAGTTTACGCGGGGGGCAGCCCCAGCATTTT. Translating it yields CASSLRGGQPQHF.

Regarding this clonotype: The junction and the germline gene differ at one end; a read error may be behind it. The J gene is TRBJ1-5, the V gene TRBV27; 7 nucleotides align to TRBD1. Looked up from germline, CDR1 is MNHEY and CDR2 is SMNVEV (reference sequence). This CDR3 comprises 17 residues. The CDR3 region is CASSLSSLQGSRWPRHF. DNA of the CDR3: TGTGCCAGCAGTTTAAGCTCGCTACAGGGGTCGCGGTGGCCCCGGCATTTT.

This clonotype appeared many times. The chain joins TRBV7-9 to TRBJ1-1; D unclear. Trimming stripped 1 base from V and 4 bases from J, with 10 bases between. CDR1 and CDR2 from the germline V gene are SEHNR and FQNEAQ (reference sequence). The CDR3 consists of 14 residues. The DNA for the CDR3 is TGTGCCAGCAGCTTAGGAGGGATGGGCACTGAAGCTTTCTTT. Protein sequence: CASSLGGMGTEAFF.

This clonotype was recorded many times. The gene calls are TRBV27 and TRBJ2-7; D uncertain. The CDR3 contains 13 residues. The germline V gene encodes CDR1 MNHEY and CDR2 SMNVEV (reference sequence). V shed 3 bases and J shed 2 bases, with 8 bases lying between them. The CDR3 loop is CASSFAGAYEQYF. In nucleotides, the CDR3 is TGTGCCAGCAGTTTTGCAGGTGCCTACGAGCAGTACTTC.

The chain combines TRBV27 with TRBJ2-3, with 13 nucleotides matching TRBD2. Germline V gene data show CDR1 as MNHEY and CDR2 as SMNVEV (reference sequence). V was clipped by 6 bases and J by 6 bases; unmatched bases: 9. The CDR3 is 16 residues long. CDR3 sequence: CASRQLAGGPGDTQYF. CDR3 DNA: TGTGCCAGCAGGCAACTAGCGGGAGGGCCAGGGGATACGCAGTATTTT.

V and J are TRBV9 and TRBJ1-6; no clear D. The CDR3 has 14 amino acids. Trimming pared 0 bases from V and 3 bases from J, leaving 4 bases between. Germline V gene data show CDR1 as SGDLS and CDR2 as YYNGEE. The CDR3 DNA sequence: TGTGCCAGCAGCGTAGGGGACTATAATTCACCCCTCCACTTT. Translating gives CASSVGDYNSPLHF.